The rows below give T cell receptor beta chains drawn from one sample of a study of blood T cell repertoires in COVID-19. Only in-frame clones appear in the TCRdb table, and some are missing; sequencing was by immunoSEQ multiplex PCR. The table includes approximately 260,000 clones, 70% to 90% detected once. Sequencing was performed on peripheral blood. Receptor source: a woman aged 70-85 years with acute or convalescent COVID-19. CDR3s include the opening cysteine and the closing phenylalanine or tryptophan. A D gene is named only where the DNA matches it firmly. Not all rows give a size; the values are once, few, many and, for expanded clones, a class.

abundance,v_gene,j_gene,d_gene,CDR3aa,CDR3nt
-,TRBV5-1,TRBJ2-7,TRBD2,CASSYRERGSEQYF,TGCGCCAGCAGCTACCGCGAGCGGGGGAGCGAGCAGTACTTC
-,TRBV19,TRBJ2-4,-,CASWSDAKNIQYF,TGTGCCAGTTGGAGTGACGCCAAAAACATTCAGTACTTC
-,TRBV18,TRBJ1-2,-,CASSPAEGQGYGYTF,TGTGCCAGCTCACCAGCGGAGGGGCAGGGCTATGGCTACACCTTC
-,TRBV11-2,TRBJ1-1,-,CASSSLTAEAFF,TGTGCCAGCAGCTCTCTGACTGCTGAAGCTTTCTTT
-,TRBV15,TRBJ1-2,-,CATSTHPNYGYTF,TGTGCCACCAGCACCCATCCTAACTATGGCTACACCTTC
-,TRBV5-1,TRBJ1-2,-,CASSPDITDGYTF,TGCGCCAGCAGCCCGGACATTACGGATGGCTACACCTTC
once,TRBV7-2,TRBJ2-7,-,CASSPRRRGPSYEQYF,TGTGCCAGCAGCCCTCGGAGGAGGGGGCCTTCCTACGAGCAGTACTTC
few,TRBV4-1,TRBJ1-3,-,CASSQPDLGGHTIYF,TGCGCCAGCAGCCAACCGGACCTGGGGGGACACACCATATATTTT
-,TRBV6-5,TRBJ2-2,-,CATRTEGYTGELFF,TGTGCCACCAGGACAGAAGGGTACACCGGGGAGCTGTTTTTT
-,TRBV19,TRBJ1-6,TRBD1,CASTGTDYDSPLHF,TGTGCCAGCACCGGGACAGACTATGATTCACCCCTCCACTTT
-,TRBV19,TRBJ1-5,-,CASTESGGVSPQHF,TGTGCCAGTACCGAATCCGGGGGGGTATCCCCCCAGCATTTT
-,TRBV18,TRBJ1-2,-,CASSPTGSNYGYTF,TGTGCCAGCTCACCAACAGGGTCTAACTATGGCTACACCTTC
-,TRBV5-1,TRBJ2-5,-,CASSAGETQYF,TGCGCCAGCAGCGCCGGAGAGACCCAGTACTTC